This T cell receptor (beta chain) came from a study of human T cells and chemical hapten exposure. Overall study context: Doses of diphenylcyclopropenone went to the patients' scalps weekly throughout the roughly 25-week study. 0.01% DPC was applied to the upper back in patch tests, which were read at 6 days.

MiXCR, applied by TCRdb to the RACE reads, yields one record per CDR3 protein. Of 150,000 to 200,000 distinct CDR3 sequences listed, approximately 29% are singletons. The sample's time point: pre-sensitization, week 0. Specified treatment: therapeutic diphenylcyclopropenone sensitization with weekly scalp DPC. In every case, blood was obtained before the patch test was applied. The CDR3 is 15 residues long. V dropped 0 bases and J dropped 0; count of bases not matched to a gene: 4. Germline values: CDR1 DFQATT, CDR2 SNEGSKA (reference sequence). The sequence came from a woman aged 25 to 39 with alopecia areata. Some clones in this sample may be carry-over from other donors' samples. This chain uses TRBV20-1 with TRBJ1-1; 7 bases align to TRBD1. The material sequenced was whole blood, taken in connection with sensitization to the hapten diphenylcyclopropenone (DPC). This CDR3 is CSAREPTGLNTEAFF. The DNA of the CDR3 is TGCAGTGCTAGAGAACCGACAGGGTTGAACACTGAAGCTTTCTTT.